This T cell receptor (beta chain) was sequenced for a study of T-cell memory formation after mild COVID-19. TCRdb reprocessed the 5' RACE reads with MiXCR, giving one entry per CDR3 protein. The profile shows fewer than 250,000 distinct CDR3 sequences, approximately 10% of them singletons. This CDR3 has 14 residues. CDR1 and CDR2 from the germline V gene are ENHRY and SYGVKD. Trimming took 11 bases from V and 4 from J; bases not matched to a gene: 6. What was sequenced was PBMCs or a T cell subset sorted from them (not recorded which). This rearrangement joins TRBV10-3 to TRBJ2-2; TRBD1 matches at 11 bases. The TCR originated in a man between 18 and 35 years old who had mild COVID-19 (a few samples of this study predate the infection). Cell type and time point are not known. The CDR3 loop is CASVGTGGTGELFF. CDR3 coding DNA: TGTGCCTCAGTTGGGACAGGGGGCACCGGGGAGCTGTTTTTT.